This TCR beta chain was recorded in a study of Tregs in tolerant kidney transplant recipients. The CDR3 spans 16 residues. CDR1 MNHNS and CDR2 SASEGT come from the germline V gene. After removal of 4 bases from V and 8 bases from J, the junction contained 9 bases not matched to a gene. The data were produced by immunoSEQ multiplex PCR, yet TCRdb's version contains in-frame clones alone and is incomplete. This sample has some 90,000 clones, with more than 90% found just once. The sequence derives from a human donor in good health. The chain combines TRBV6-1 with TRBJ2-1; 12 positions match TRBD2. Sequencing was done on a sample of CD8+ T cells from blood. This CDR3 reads CASSAELAGGFDEQFF. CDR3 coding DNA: TGTGCCAGCAGTGCGGAACTAGCGGGAGGATTCGATGAGCAGTTCTTC.